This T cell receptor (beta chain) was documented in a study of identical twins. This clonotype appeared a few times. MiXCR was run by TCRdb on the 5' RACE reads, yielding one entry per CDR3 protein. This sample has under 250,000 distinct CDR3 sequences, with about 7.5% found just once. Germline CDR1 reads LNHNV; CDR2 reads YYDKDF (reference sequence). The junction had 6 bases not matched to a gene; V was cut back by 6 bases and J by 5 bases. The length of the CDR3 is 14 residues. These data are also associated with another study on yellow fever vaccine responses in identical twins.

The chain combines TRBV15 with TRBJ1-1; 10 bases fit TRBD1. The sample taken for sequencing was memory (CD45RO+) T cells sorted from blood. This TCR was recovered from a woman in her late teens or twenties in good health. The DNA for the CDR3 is TGTGCCACCAGACCTCCGGGACAGGGGACTGAAGCTTTCTTT. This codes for CATRPPGQGTEAFF.